Presented here are 24 T cell receptor beta chains from one specimen sequenced in a study of blood T cells in healthy people across ages. A sample-barcoded 5' primer and a J-beta primer mix were used in a second PCR of roughly 7 to 11 cycles. TCRdb analysed the 5' RACE reads with MiXCR anew, one entry per CDR3 protein. The sample has hundreds of thousands of distinct CDR3 sequences; approximately 21% are singletons. Material for sequencing was blood. These receptors all stem from a man between 65 and 85 years old in good health.

This clonotype was counted only a few times. The chain is built from TRBV5-1 and TRBJ2-6; a possible D gene is TRBD1 (6 bases). Trimming took off 3 bases at V and 1 base at J, with 14 bases between the two ends. The CDR3 has 17 residues. Germline V gives CDR1 SGHRS, CDR2 YFSETQ. CDR3 bases: TGCGCCAGCAGCTCATCAATACAGGGATCTGGGGCCAACGTCCTGACTTTC. Its translation: CASSSSIQGSGANVLTF.

In regard to this clonotype: An end of the junction does not agree with germline; a read error may underlie this. The V gene is TRBV5-1, the J gene TRBJ2-1, with 7 bases fitting TRBD1. Germline-derived CDR1 and CDR2 are SGHRS and YFSETQ. The CDR3 extends over 14 amino acids. CDR3 DNA: TGCGCCAGCAGCGACGGGACAGTTTACAATGGGCAGTTCTTC. This sequence encodes CASSDGTVYNGQFF.

This clonotype was detected a few times. The J gene is TRBJ2-5, the V gene TRBV20-1; 7 nucleotides match TRBD1. The J call may be mistaken, given a closer DNA end match to TRBJ2-7. CDR1 and CDR2 from the germline V gene are DFQATT and SNEGSKA (reference sequence). This CDR3 contains 13 residues. The CDR3 DNA reads as TGCAGTGCTAGAGAACAGGGGATTCACGAGCAGTACTTC. This sequence encodes CSAREQGIHEQYF.

The rearrangement links TRBV12-5 to TRBJ2-7, with 9 bases lining up with TRBD1. Germline trimming cut 2 bases from V and 4 bases from J; bases unmatched to any gene: 9. Germline lookup yields CDR1 LGHNT and CDR2 FRNRAP. This CDR3 spans 16 amino acids. The CDR3 DNA sequence: TGTGCTAGTGGTTTGTCCTCCGGGACAGGGTTTTACGAGCAGTACTTC. Residues: CASGLSSGTGFYEQYF.

A few counts support this clonotype. The chain carries TRBV4-1 and TRBJ2-7, with D perhaps TRBD2 (6 bases). CDR3 length: 13 amino acids. Between the trimmed V and J ends, which lost 0 bases and 6 bases, there was a span of 9 bases. Germline CDR1 is MGHRA and CDR2 is YSYEKL. Here the CDR3 reads CASSQDGGREQYF. CDR3 bases: TGCGCCAGCAGCCAAGATGGAGGGCGCGAGCAGTACTTC.

This chain joins TRBV20-1 and TRBJ2-5, with 8 positions matching TRBD1. With 3 bases clipped from V and 13 bases from J, the junction kept 7 bases outside the gene matches. The CDR3 is 11 amino acids. CDR1 and CDR2 (germline): DFQATT, SNEGSKA (reference sequence). This chain's CDR3 is CSASPDRERYF. CDR3 in DNA: TGCAGTGCTAGCCCGGACAGGGAGCGGTACTTC.

V is TRBV11-2 and J is TRBJ2-5; TRBD2 agrees at 13 bases. The J call could be wrong; TRBJ2-1 is a better fit for the DNA end. The CDR3 loop spans 14 amino acids. The V gene's germline CDR1 is SGHAT and CDR2 FQNNGV. CDR3 loop: CASRLAGGPYEQFF. The CDR3 DNA reads TGTGCCAGCAGACTAGCGGGAGGGCCCTATGAGCAGTTCTTC.

The chain couples TRBV24-1 to TRBJ2-3; 8 bases align to TRBD2. J lost 4 bases, V lost 5 bases, and 4 bases had no gene match. CDR3 size: 14 residues. The germline gives CDR1 KGHDR, CDR2 SFDVKD. In DNA, the CDR3 is TGTGCCACCAGTGTTAGCGGGGCAGCAGATACGCAGTATTTT. Its protein product is CATSVSGAADTQYF.

Only a few counts were recorded for this clonotype. The chain combines TRBV5-1 with TRBJ2-6; TRBD2 might be the D (5 bases). The CDR3 has 17 amino acids. Germline CDR1 SGHRS, CDR2 YFSETQ. V lost 0 bases and J lost 1, with 11 bases in between. The CDR3 DNA reads as TGCGCCAGCAGCTTGGCTAGCCCTGTTTCTGGGGCCAACGTCCTGACTTTC. Protein: CASSLASPVSGANVLTF. The whole variable domain, remainder taken from reference TRBV5-1 and TRBJ2-6, is KAGVTQTPRYLIKTRGQQVTLSCSPISGHRSVSWYQQTPGQGLQFLFEYFSETQRNKGNFPGRFSGRQFSNSRSEMNVSTLELGDSALYLCASSLASPVSGANVLTFGAGSRLTVL.

The chain links TRBV5-1 to TRBJ1-5; no clear D gene. The CDR3 length is 11 residues. Trimming took off 2 bases at V and 6 bases at J, with 3 bases between the two ends. Germline V CDR1 and CDR2: SGHRS, YFSETQ. CDR3 protein: CASSLAQPQHF. CDR3 bases: TGCGCCAGCAGCTTAGCTCAGCCCCAGCATTTT. The full variable domain, its missing parts supplied by reference TRBV5-1 and TRBJ1-5, is KAGVTQTPRYLIKTRGQQVTLSCSPISGHRSVSWYQQTPGQGLQFLFEYFSETQRNKGNFPGRFSGRQFSNSRSEMNVSTLELGDSALYLCASSLAQPQHFGDGTRLSIL.

This clonotype was observed many times. This chain uses TRBV14 with TRBJ2-7; no reliable D call. This CDR3 spans 14 amino acids. Trimming took 4 bases from V and 2 from J, leaving 12 bases between them. The germline V gene has CDR1 SGHDN and CDR2 FVKESK. CDR3 DNA: TGTGCCAGCAGCCGATTGGACCCCACCTACGAGCAGTACTTC. This encodes CASSRLDPTYEQYF. Combining the CDR3 with reference TRBV14 and TRBJ2-7 gives the whole variable domain EAGVTQFPSHSVIEKGQTVTLRCDPISGHDNLYWYRRVMGKEIKFLLHFVKESKQDESGMPNNRFLAERTGGTYSTLKVQPAELEDSGVYFCASSRLDPTYEQYFGPGTRLTVT.

The chain links TRBV28 to TRBJ2-7, with D tentatively TRBD1 (6 bases). The V gene's germline CDR1 is MDHEN and CDR2 SYDVKM. The CDR3 runs 13 residues. The V end was cut by 10 bases, the J end by 6 bases, with 19 bases between. CDR3 loop: CATTTGSPPEQYF. Here the CDR3 DNA reads TGTGCCACCACTACAGGGAGTCCTCCCGAGCAGTACTTC.

The V call is TRBV7-2, the J call TRBJ1-1; perhaps TRBD1 as D (5 bases). This CDR3 is built from 15 residues. CDR1 and CDR2 from the germline V gene are SGHTA and FQGNSA. V was shortened by 0 bases and J by 3 bases, with 11 bases between the two germline ends. CDR3: CASSLAQGVDTEAFF. CDR3 nucleotides: TGTGCCAGCAGCTTAGCGCAGGGCGTTGACACTGAAGCTTTCTTT.

This chain joins TRBV7-2 and TRBJ2-3; perhaps TRBD2 as D (5 bases). CDR1 and CDR2 from the germline V gene are SGHTA and FQGNSA. V was trimmed by 2 bases and J by 5 bases, leaving 8 bases between them. The CDR3 has 13 residues. The CDR3 nucleotides read TGTGCCAGCAGCTTATCGGGGAAAGATACGCAGTATTTT. This translates into CASSLSGKDTQYF.

This clonotype has only a few counts. This chain connects TRBV7-3 to TRBJ2-6, with D perhaps TRBD1 (5 bases). V lost 3 bases, J lost 2 bases, and 8 bases lay in between. CDR1 SGHTA and CDR2 FQGTGA come from the germline V gene. This CDR3 is 15 amino acids long. CDR3 DNA: TGTGCCAGCAGCTTTGAAGGGGCTGGGGCCAACGTCCTGACTTTC. Translation: CASSFEGAGANVLTF.

This clonotype came up a few times. V and J are TRBV5-1 and TRBJ2-1; TRBD2 is a possible D gene (5 bases). V dropped 4 bases and J dropped 9 bases, with 11 bases sitting between them. The CDR3 runs to 12 residues. Germline V gives CDR1 SGHRS, CDR2 YFSETQ. CDR3 nucleotides: TGCGCCAGCAGCCAATTTGAGGGTGAGCAGTTCTTC. It codes for CASSQFEGEQFF.

A note on this clonotype: One base away lies a much larger clone, so this may be a sequencing read error. This rearrangement joins TRBV5-6 to TRBJ1-2; D may be TRBD1 (6 bases). In germline, CDR1 is SGHDT, CDR2 YYEEEE. There are 13 residues in the CDR3. CDR3 region: CTSSLRGFGGYTF. DNA of the CDR3: TGTACCAGCAGCTTGAGGGGGTTCGGGGGCTACACCTTC.

The chain is built from TRBV5-6 and TRBJ1-3; the D gene is possibly TRBD1 (6 bases). The CDR3 runs 16 residues. Between the trimmed V and J ends, which lost 3 bases and 0 bases, there was a span of 13 bases. Per the germline V gene, CDR1 is SGHDT and CDR2 is YYEEEE. CDR3 amino acids: CASSSRDTISGNTIYF. Here the CDR3 DNA reads TGTGCCAGCAGCTCCCGGGACACAATCTCTGGAAACACCATATATTTT.

This clonotype was seen only a few times. This chain links TRBV6-2 or TRBV6-3 with TRBJ1-2, with a weak D call TRBD1 (6 bases). Germline CDR1 and CDR2: MNHEY and SVGEGT. The V end was cut by 7 bases, the J end by 7 bases, with 10 bases between. CDR3 length: 11 residues. In DNA, the CDR3 is TGTGCCAGCATGACAGGTCGTGGCTACACCTTC. This sequence encodes CASMTGRGYTF.

The chain couples TRBV20-1 to TRBJ2-3; 12 bases line up with TRBD2. Germline-derived CDR1 and CDR2 are DFQATT and SNEGSKA (reference sequence). V lost 0 bases to trimming and J lost 2 bases; unmatched junction nucleotides: 3. The CDR3 is made up of 16 amino acids. CDR3 coding DNA: TGCAGTGCTAGAGATCGACTAGCGGGGGCCACAGATACGCAGTATTTT. This translates into CSARDRLAGATDTQYF.

V gene TRBV29-1 combines with J gene TRBJ1-1, with D maybe TRBD1 (5 bases). CDR3 size: 14 residues. The germline CDR1 and CDR2 sequences are SQVTM and ANQGSEA. The germline V and J ends were trimmed by 7 bases and 6 bases, with 21 bases remaining between them. The CDR3 is CSAQGGGKGAEAFF. The CDR3 coding sequence is TGCAGCGCCCAAGGCGGGGGGAAGGGCGCTGAAGCTTTCTTT.

CDR3 bases: TGTGCCAGCTCACGAGGGCCCGACTACGAGCAGTACTTC. It codes for CASSRGPDYEQYF. The V call is TRBV18, the J call TRBJ2-5; the D gene is possibly TRBD2 (5 bases). The better agreement between TRBJ2-7 and the DNA end casts doubt on the J call. The CDR3 sequence is 13 residues long. Germline V gives CDR1 KGHSH, CDR2 LQKENI.

CDR3 nucleotide sequence: TGTGCCAGCAGCTTAGGACGAGGCGGGGGGCGAATTTCCTACGAGCAGTACTTC. Protein product: CASSLGRGGGRISYEQYF. The rearrangement links TRBV7-8 to TRBJ2-7, with 8 bases lining up with TRBD2. The CDR3 is made up of 18 amino acids. CDR1 SGHVS and CDR2 FQNEAQ come from the germline V gene. V dropped 1 base and J dropped 1; count of bases not matched to a gene: 12.

This clonotype has just a few counts. This chain joins TRBV5-1 and TRBJ2-2; perhaps TRBD2 as D (6 bases). CDR1 SGHRS and CDR2 YFSETQ come from the germline V gene. The CDR3 loop spans 16 amino acids. V was shortened by 4 bases and J by 2 bases, with 15 bases between the two germline ends. CDR3 sequence reads: CASSPSRGTNTGELFF. The CDR3 nucleotides read TGCGCCAGCAGCCCGTCTCGCGGGACTAACACCGGGGAGCTGTTTTTT.